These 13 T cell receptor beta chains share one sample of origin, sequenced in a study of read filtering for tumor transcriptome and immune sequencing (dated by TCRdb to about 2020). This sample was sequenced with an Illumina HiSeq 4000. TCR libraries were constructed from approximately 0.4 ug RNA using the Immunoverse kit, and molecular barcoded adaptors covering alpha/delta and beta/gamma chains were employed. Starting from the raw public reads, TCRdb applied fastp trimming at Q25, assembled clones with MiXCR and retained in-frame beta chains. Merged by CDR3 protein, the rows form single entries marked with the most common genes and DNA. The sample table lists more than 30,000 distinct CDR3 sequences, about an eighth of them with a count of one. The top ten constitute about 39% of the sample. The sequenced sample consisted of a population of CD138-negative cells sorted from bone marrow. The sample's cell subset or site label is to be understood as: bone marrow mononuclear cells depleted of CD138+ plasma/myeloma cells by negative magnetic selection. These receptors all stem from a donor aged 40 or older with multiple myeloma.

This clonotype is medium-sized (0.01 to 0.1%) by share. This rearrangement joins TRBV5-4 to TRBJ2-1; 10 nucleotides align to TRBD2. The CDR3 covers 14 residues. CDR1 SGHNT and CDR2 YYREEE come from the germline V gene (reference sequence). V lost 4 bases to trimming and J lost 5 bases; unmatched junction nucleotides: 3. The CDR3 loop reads CASSGGLANNEQFF. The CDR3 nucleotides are TGTGCCAGCAGCGGGGGACTAGCGAACAATGAGCAGTTCTTC.

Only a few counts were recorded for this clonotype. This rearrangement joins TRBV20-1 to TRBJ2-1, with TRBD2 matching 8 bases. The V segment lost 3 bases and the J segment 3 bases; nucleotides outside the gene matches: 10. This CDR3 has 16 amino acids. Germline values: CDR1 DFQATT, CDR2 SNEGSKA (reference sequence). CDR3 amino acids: CSASPRVSGGYNEQFF. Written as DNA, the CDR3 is TGCAGTGCTAGTCCCCGGGTCAGCGGGGGCTACAATGAGCAGTTCTTC.

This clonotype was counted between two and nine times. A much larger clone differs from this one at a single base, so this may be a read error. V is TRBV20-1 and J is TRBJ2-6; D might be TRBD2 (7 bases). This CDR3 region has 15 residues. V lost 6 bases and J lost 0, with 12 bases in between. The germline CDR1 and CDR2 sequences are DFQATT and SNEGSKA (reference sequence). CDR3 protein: CSARRGASGANVLTF. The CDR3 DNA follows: TGCAGTGCCCGACGGGGGGCCTCTGGGGCCAACGTCCTGACTTTC.

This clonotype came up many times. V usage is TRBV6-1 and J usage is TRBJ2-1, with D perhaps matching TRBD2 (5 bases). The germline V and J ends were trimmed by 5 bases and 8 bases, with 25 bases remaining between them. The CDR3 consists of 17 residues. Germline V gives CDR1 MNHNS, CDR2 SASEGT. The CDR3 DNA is TGTGCCAGCAGTTACGATCCACGTACCCCGGGGATCGATGAGCAGTTCTTC. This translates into CASSYDPRTPGIDEQFF.

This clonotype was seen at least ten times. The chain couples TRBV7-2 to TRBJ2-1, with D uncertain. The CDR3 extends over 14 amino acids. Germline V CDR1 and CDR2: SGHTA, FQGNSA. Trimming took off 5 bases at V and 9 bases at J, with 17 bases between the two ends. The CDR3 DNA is TGTGCCAGCAGCACGAGTATCGGGTTAGCTGAGCAGTTCTTC. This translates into CASSTSIGLAEQFF.

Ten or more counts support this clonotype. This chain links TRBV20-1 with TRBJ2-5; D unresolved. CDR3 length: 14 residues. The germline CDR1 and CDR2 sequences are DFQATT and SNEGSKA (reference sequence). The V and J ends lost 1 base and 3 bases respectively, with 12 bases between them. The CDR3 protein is CSARAPTLEETQYF. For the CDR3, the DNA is TGCAGTGCTAGAGCCCCGACTCTGGAAGAGACCCAGTACTTC.

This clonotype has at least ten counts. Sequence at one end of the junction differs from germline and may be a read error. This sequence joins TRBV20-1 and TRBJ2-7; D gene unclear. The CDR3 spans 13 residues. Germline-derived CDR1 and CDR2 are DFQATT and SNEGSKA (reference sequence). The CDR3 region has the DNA TGCAGTGCTAGACAACCGAGCTCCTGCGAGCAGTACTTC. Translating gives CSARQPSSCEQYF.

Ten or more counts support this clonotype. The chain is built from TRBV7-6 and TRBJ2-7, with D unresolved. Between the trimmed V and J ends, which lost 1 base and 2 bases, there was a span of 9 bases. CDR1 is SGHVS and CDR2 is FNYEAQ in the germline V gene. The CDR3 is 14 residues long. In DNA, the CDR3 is TGTGCCAGCAGCTTAGAAGGCATCCCCTACGAGCAGTACTTC. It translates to CASSLEGIPYEQYF.

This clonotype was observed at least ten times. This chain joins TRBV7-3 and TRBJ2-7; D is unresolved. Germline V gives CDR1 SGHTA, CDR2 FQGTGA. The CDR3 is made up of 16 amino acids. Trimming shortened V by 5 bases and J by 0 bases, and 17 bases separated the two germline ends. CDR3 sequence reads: CASSLRRPNTSYEQYF. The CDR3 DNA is TGTGCCAGCAGCCTACGCCGACCGAATACCTCCTACGAGCAGTACTTC.

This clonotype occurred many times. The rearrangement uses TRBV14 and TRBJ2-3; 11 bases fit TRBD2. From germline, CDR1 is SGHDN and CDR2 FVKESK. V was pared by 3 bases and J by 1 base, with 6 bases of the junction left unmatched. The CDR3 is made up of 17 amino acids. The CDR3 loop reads CASSHQLAGVRTDTQYF. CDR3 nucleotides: TGTGCCAGCAGCCACCAACTAGCGGGAGTACGCACAGATACGCAGTATTTT.

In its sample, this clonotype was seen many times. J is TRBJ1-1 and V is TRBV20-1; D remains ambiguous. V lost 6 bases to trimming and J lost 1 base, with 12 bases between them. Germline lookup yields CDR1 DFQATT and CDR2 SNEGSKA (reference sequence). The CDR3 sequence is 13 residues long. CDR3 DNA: TGCAGTGCAGCGCCCCCGGGGAACACTGAAGCTTTCTTT. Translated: CSAAPPGNTEAFF.

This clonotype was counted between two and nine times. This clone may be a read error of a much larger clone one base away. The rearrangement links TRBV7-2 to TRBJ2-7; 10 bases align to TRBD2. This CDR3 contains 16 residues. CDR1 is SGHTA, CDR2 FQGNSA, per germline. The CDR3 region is CASSSLGLAISYGQYF. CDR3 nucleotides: TGTGCCAGCAGCTCCTTGGGACTAGCGATATCCTACGGGCAGTACTTC.

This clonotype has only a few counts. Here the CDR3 reads CASGAGGPGNTIYF. As DNA, the CDR3 is TGTGCCAGCGGGGCCGGGGGGCCTGGAAACACCATATATTTT. The chain links TRBV25-1 to TRBJ1-3, with a tentative D call TRBD1 (6 bases). V shed 8 bases and J shed 2 bases, with 13 bases lying between them. Germline V gives CDR1 MGHDK, CDR2 SYGVNS. This CDR3 contains 14 residues. The whole variable domain, filled in from reference TRBV25-1 and TRBJ1-3, reads EADIYQTPRYLVIGTGKKITLECSQTMGHDKMYWYQQDPGMELHLIHYSYGVNSTEKGDLSSESTVSRIRTEHFPLTLESARPSHTSQYLCASGAGGPGNTIYFGEGSWLTVV.